Listed below are T cell receptor beta chains from one sample, sequenced in a study of CD8+ T cells in alopecia areata. Libraries were prepared by immunoSEQ multiplex PCR; TCRdb keeps only in-frame clonotypes and omits some of them. The data contain some 170,000 clones, just over 65% of them singletons. This specimen was CD8+ T cells sorted from blood, taken at week 0. The receptors here all came from a human donor with alopecia areata. Each CDR3 is given with its conserved first and last residue. Each record gives: J gene, D gene, clone size, V gene, CDR3 DNA, CDR3 protein. The D gene is left open where the match is weak. The size entry is marked missing in some rows and otherwise reads once, few, many or a size class.

TRBJ1-2 NA NA TRBV9 TGTGCCAGCAGCGTAGATCCAGGCGAGGGGGGCTACACCTTC CASSVDPGEGGYTF
TRBJ1-1 NA NA TRBV14 TGTGCCAGCAGCCAAGAGCCACCAGCTTTCTTT CASSQEPPAFF
TRBJ2-3 NA few TRBV11-3 TGTGCCAGCAGCCCCGGTAGGAGGGGGGGCAGAGATACGCAGTATTTT CASSPGRRGGRDTQYF
TRBJ2-7 NA NA TRBV29-1 TGCAGCGCTGAGCGGGCGGACAGTTACGAGCAGTACTTC CSAERADSYEQYF
TRBJ1-1 NA NA TRBV30 TGTGCCTGGAGTGTGGGTAACACTGAAGCTTTCTTT CAWSVGNTEAFF
TRBJ2-7 NA NA TRBV13 TGTGCCAGCAGCTTAGGGAGGGCCGAGCAGTACTTC CASSLGRAEQYF
TRBJ1-1 NA few TRBV4-1 TGCGCCAGCAGCCAAGACGGCTGGGGCACTGAAGCTTTCTTT CASSQDGWGTEAFF
TRBJ1-5 NA few TRBV11-1 TGTGCCAGCAGCTTCGGGGCAGGGCAGCCCCAGCATTTT CASSFGAGQPQHF
TRBJ1-5 TRBD1 few TRBV2 TGTGCCAGCAGACAGGGGAAAAGCAATCAGCCCCAGCATTTT CASRQGKSNQPQHF
TRBJ2-7 TRBD2 NA TRBV6-1 TGTGCCAGCAGGTTCCCGGGACTAGCGGGGGACGAGCAGTACTTC CASRFPGLAGDEQYF
TRBJ1-2 NA few TRBV5-6 TGTGCCAGCAGCTTGGGAGTACCAGGAGGCTACACCTTC CASSLGVPGGYTF
TRBJ2-1 NA NA TRBV4-2 TGTGCCAGCAGCCAAGTGGACAACCGAAATGAGCAGTTCTTC CASSQVDNRNEQFF
TRBJ2-2 NA NA TRBV11-3 TGTGCCAGCAGCTTAGTAGTCGGCGGGACCGGGGAGCTGTTTTTT CASSLVVGGTGELFF
TRBJ2-2 NA NA TRBV4-1 TGCGCCAGCAGCCATGGAGACGGGGGGAACACCGGGGAGCTGTTTTTT CASSHGDGGNTGELFF
TRBJ2-1 TRBD1 NA TRBV7-6 TGTGCCAGCAGCTTCCGAGTGGGGACAGGCAATGAGCAGTTCTTC CASSFRVGTGNEQFF
TRBJ1-1 NA NA TRBV9 TGTGCCAGCAGCGTAGTCAGTGGCACTGAAGCTTTCTTT CASSVVSGTEAFF
TRBJ2-1 NA few TRBV19 TGTGCCAGTAGTATTGCAGGGTTGAATGAGCAGTTCTTC CASSIAGLNEQFF
TRBJ2-7 NA few TRBV30 TGTGCCTGGAGTTCAGAACAGAACCCCTACGAGCAGTACTTC CAWSSEQNPYEQYF
TRBJ1-1 NA NA TRBV30 TGTGCCTGGAGACAGTTATGGGCTGAAGCTTTCTTT CAWRQLWAEAFF
TRBJ1-1 NA few TRBV13 TGTGCCAGCAGCTTAGGCTGGGGTTCTGAAGCTTTCTTT CASSLGWGSEAFF
TRBJ2-7 TRBD1 once TRBV29-1 TGCAGCGTTGAAGCTGGGGGCCGGGACAGGGCCGCCTACGAGCAGTACTTC CSVEAGGRDRAAYEQYF
TRBJ1-5 NA NA TRBV2 TGTGCCAGCAGTGTGCTACGGTATAGCAATCAGCCCCAGCATTTT CASSVLRYSNQPQHF
TRBJ1-2 TRBD1 few TRBV2 TGTGCCAGCAGTGAAATGGGGACAGGGGGCTCATTTAACTATGGCTACACCTTC CASSEMGTGGSFNYGYTF
TRBJ1-2 TRBD1 NA TRBV19 TGTGCCAGTGGCCCCGACAGGGTCTATGGCTACACCTTC CASGPDRVYGYTF
TRBJ2-3 NA NA TRBV15 TGTGCCACCAGCAGAGCGGCGGGTACGCAGTATTTT CATSRAAGTQYF
TRBJ2-5 NA NA TRBV28 TGTGCCAGCAGTTTATCTCAAGAGGGGGAAGAGACCCAGTACTTC CASSLSQEGEETQYF
TRBJ2-5 TRBD2 NA TRBV5-6 TGTGCCAGCAGCGTAACCGGGACTAGCGTAGAGACCCAGTACTTC CASSVTGTSVETQYF
TRBJ1-5 NA NA TRBV7-8 TGTGCCAGCAGCGTGGGGGTTGGCAATCAGCCCCAGCATTTT CASSVGVGNQPQHF
TRBJ2-7 NA few TRBV21-1 TGTGCCAGCACCCCCAAACGACAATTCTACGAGCAGTACTTC CASTPKRQFYEQYF
TRBJ2-6 NA NA TRBV6-1 TGTGCCAGCAGTGAAGTGGTATCTGGGGCCAACGTCCTGACTTTC CASSEVVSGANVLTF
TRBJ1-1 NA NA TRBV4-1 TGCGCCAGCAGCCAAGCCCAGGGGATCGGGTTAAACACTGAAGCTTTCTTT CASSQAQGIGLNTEAFF
TRBJ2-7 TRBD1 NA TRBV5-1 TGCGCCAGCAGCTTGACAGGGGGTAACTCCTACGAGCAGTACTTC CASSLTGGNSYEQYF
TRBJ2-6 NA NA TRBV18 TGTGCCAGCTCACCAAGCCGCATAGAAGGGGCCTCTGGGGCCAACGTCCTGACTTTC CASSPSRIEGASGANVLTF
TRBJ2-3 NA NA TRBV13 TGTGCCAGCACAAGGGGGAGCACAGATACGCAGTATTTT CASTRGSTDTQYF
TRBJ2-7 TRBD1 NA TRBV27 TGTGCCATCTCCCCCTCGCCGACAGGGCAGGTCGAGCAGTACTTC CAISPSPTGQVEQYF
TRBJ1-1 TRBD1 once TRBV6-5 TGTGCCAGCATGGTTACAGGGGCTGCAGCTGAAGCTTTCTTT CASMVTGAAAEAFF
TRBJ1-2 NA NA TRBV29-1 TGCAGCATATCGGCCCAGGGCGGTCTCCCGTATGGCTACACCTTC CSISAQGGLPYGYTF
TRBJ2-1 NA few TRBV6-5 TGTGCCAGCAGTTACAGTGCGGAAGACAATGAGCAGTTCTTC CASSYSAEDNEQFF
TRBJ2-7 NA NA TRBV5-4 TGTGCCAGCAGGGACCCGAGAGGGGTCGAGCAGTACTTC CASRDPRGVEQYF
TRBJ2-3 NA NA TRBV10-3 TGTGCCATCAGTGAGTCGGGGGCAGATACGCAGTATTTT CAISESGADTQYF
TRBJ2-4 TRBD1 NA TRBV13 TGTGCCAGCAGCTTAGGCCATGGGACAGGGATACACATTCAGTACTTC CASSLGHGTGIHIQYF
TRBJ2-1 TRBD2 NA TRBV30 TGTGCGTCGAGGGAGGGCAATGAGCAGTTCTTC CASREGNEQFF